The 10 T cell receptor beta chains below come from one sample, sequenced in a study of blood T cells in healthy people across ages. Primers used in a second PCR of roughly 6 to 11 cycles were a sample-barcoded 5' primer and a J-beta primer mix. TCRdb passed the 5' RACE reads through MiXCR, listing each CDR3 protein once. Among 1,100,000 or so distinct CDR3 sequences, around 45% were seen once, and the ten largest hold 15% to 20%. Sequenced material: blood. These receptor sequences come from a woman aged 55-70 years in good health.

V is TRBV3-1 and J is TRBJ1-1, with D possibly matching TRBD1 (6 bases). Germline CDR1 and CDR2: LGHDT and YNNKEL (reference sequence). V was cut by 4 bases and J by 7 bases, with 10 bases left in between. The CDR3 loop spans 12 amino acids. Here the CDR3 reads CASSRQGLEAFF. In DNA form, the CDR3 reads TGTGCCAGCAGCCGTCAGGGGCTTGAAGCTTTCTTT.

The sample holds a few counts of this clonotype. This chain links TRBV12-3 or TRBV12-4 with TRBJ2-7, with D perhaps TRBD1 or TRBD2 (6 bases each). The CDR3 totals 13 residues. Trimming removed 3 bases from V and 4 bases from J, with 10 bases in between. CDR3 in amino acids: CASSFGGQYEQYF. As DNA, the CDR3 is TGTGCCAGCAGTTTTGGGGGGCAATACGAGCAGTACTTC.

This clonotype was counted ten times or more. One end of the junction is discordant with germline, which a read error may explain. The chain recombines TRBV5-1 with TRBJ2-1; the D is unclear. The V gene's germline CDR1 is SGHRS and CDR2 YFSETQ. This CDR3 region has 12 residues. CDR3 DNA: TGTGCCAGCAGTCTTAGAGACAATGAGCAGTTCTTC. Translating gives CASSLRDNEQFF.

This sequence joins TRBV7-2 and TRBJ2-3, with TRBD2 identical over 7 bases. V dropped 5 bases and J dropped 8; count of bases not matched to a gene: 4. The germline gives CDR1 SGHTA, CDR2 FQGNSA. CDR3 size: 12 residues. The CDR3 DNA is TGTGCCAGCAGCCTCTCGGGGGGTACGCAGTATTTT. Translating it yields CASSLSGGTQYF.

This clonotype was counted between two and nine times. This chain connects TRBV20-1 to TRBJ2-7; D may correspond to TRBD1 or TRBD2 (5 bases each). The germline V gene encodes CDR1 DFQATT and CDR2 SNEGSKA (reference sequence). The CDR3 loop spans 14 amino acids. Trimming shortened V by 6 bases and J by 4 bases, and 19 bases separated the two germline ends. CDR3 sequence reads: CSAGDVRRSYEQYF. The CDR3 coding sequence is TGCAGTGCCGGGGACGTTCGGCGGTCGTACGAGCAGTACTTC.

CDR3 bases: TGTGCCAGCGGACCCCCGCAGGTGAACACTGAAGCTTTCTTT. Amino acids: CASGPPQVNTEAFF. This sequence joins TRBV12-3 or TRBV12-4 and TRBJ1-1; D gene unclear. Trimming stripped 8 bases from V and 0 bases from J, with 13 bases between. The CDR3 is 14 residues long.

This clonotype was seen a single time. The V gene is TRBV3-1, the J gene TRBJ2-1; 12 positions match TRBD2. The CDR3 spans 15 residues. Germline-derived CDR1 and CDR2 are LGHDT and YNNKEL (reference sequence). The V gene end was trimmed by 3 bases and the J gene end by 5 bases; junction bases not matched to a gene: 2. The CDR3 coding sequence is TGTGCCAGCAGCCACGGACTAGCGGGAAACAATGAGCAGTTCTTC. Translated, it gives CASSHGLAGNNEQFF.

This chain uses TRBV6-1 with TRBJ2-1; D remains ambiguous. V lost 0 bases to trimming and J lost 3 bases, with 9 bases between them. Germline V gene lookup returns CDR1 MNHNS and CDR2 SASEGT. The CDR3 runs to 15 residues. CDR3 loop: CASSEAVGFYNEQFF. In DNA form, the CDR3 reads TGTGCCAGCAGTGAAGCTGTGGGGTTCTACAATGAGCAGTTCTTC.

As regards this clonotype: This may arise from a read error, as a much more abundant clone is one base away. The chain links TRBV11-3 to TRBJ2-1; 8 nucleotides align to TRBD2. Trimming removed 1 base from V and 5 bases from J; junction bases left unmatched: 7. The CDR3 loop spans 16 amino acids. Germline CDR1 SGHNT, CDR2 YENEEA. The CDR3 protein is CASSLGTIGRDNEQFF. In nucleotides, the CDR3 is TGTGCCAGCAGCTTAGGGACTATCGGGAGGGACAATGAGCAGTTCTTC.

This sequence joins TRBV2 and TRBJ1-2; possible D gene TRBD1, 6 bases. This CDR3 is built from 14 residues. In germline, CDR1 is SNHLY, CDR2 FYNNEI. Trimming cost V 1 base and J 7 bases, with 13 bases left between them. The CDR3 nucleotides are TGTGCCAGCAGTGAAGTGGGGGCGCAGAGTGGCTACACCTTC. Translated: CASSEVGAQSGYTF. Combining the CDR3 with reference TRBV2 and TRBJ1-2 gives the whole variable domain EPEVTQTPSHQVTQMGQEVILRCVPISNHLYFYWYRQILGQKVEFLVSFYNNEISEKSEIFDDQFSVERPDGSNFTLKIRSTKLEDSAMYFCASSEVGAQSGYTFGSGTRLTVV.